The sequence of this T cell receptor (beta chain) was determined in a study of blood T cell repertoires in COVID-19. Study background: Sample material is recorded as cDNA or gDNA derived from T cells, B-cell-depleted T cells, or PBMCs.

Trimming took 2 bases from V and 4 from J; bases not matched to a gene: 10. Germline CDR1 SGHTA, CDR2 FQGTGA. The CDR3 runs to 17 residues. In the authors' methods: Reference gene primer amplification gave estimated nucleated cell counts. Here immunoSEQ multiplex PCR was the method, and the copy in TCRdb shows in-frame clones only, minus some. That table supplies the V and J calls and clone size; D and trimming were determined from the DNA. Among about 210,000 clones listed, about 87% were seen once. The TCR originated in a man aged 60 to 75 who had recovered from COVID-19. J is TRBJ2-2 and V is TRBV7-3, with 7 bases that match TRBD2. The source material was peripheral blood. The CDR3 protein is CASSLSPRLAGTGELFF. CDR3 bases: TGTGCCAGCAGCTTATCCCCCAGACTAGCTGGCACCGGGGAGCTGTTTTTT.